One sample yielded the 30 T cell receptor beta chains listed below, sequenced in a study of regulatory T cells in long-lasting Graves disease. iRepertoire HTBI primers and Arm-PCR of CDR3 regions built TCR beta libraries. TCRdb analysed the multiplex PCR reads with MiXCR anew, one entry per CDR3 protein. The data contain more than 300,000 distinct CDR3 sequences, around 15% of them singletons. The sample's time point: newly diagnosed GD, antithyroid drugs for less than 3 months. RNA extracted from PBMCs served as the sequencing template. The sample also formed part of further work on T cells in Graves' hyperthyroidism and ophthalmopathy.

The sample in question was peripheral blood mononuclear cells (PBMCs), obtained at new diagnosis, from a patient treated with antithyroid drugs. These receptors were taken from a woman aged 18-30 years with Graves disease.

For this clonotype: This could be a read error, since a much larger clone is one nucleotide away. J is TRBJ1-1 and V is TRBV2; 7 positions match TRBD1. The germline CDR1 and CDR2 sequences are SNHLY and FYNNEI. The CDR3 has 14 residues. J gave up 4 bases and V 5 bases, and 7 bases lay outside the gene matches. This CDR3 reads CASSTGVKSTEAFF. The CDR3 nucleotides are TGTGCCAGCAGTACAGGGGTTAAGAGCACTGAAGCTTTCTTT.

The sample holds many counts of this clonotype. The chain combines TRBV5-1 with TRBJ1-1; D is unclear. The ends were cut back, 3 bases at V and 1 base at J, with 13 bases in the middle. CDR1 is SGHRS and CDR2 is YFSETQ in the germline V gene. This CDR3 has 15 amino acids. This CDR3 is CASSSYGAANTEAFF. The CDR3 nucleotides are TGCGCCAGCAGCTCATACGGAGCAGCGAACACTGAAGCTTTCTTT.

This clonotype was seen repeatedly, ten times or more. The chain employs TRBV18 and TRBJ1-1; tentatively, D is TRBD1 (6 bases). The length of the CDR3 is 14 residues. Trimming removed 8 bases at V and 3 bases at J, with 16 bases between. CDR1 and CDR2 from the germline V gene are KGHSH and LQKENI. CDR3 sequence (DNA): TGTGCCAGCAGCCCCCCCGGGGGCTACACTGAAGCTTTCTTT. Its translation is CASSPPGGYTEAFF.

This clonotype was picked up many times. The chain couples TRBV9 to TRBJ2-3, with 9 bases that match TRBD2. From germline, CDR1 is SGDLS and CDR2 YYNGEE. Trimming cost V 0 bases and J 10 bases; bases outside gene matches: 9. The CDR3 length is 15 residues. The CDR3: CASSVESRGLAAQYF. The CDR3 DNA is TGTGCCAGCAGCGTAGAATCCCGGGGACTAGCCGCGCAGTATTTT.

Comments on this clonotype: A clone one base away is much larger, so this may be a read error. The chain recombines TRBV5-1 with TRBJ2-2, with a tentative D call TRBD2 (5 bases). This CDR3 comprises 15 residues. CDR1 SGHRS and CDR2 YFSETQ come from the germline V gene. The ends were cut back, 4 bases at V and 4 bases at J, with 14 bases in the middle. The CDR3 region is CASSPKPRGTGELFF. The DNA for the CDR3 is TGCGCCAGCAGCCCGAAACCTCGGGGCACCGGGGAGCTGTTTTTT.

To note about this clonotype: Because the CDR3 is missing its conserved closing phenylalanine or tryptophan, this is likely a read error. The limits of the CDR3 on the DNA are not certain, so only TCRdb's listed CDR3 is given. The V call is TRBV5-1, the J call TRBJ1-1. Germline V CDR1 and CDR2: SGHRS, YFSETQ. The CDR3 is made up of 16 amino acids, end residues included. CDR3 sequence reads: CASSLDGQDEYTEGFL.

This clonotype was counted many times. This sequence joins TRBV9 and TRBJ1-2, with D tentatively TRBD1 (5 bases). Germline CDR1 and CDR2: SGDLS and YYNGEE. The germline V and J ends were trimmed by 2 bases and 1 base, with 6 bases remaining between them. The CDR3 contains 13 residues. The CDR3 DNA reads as TGTGCCAGCAGCGTCGGGGGTAACTATGGCTACACCTTC. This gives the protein CASSVGGNYGYTF.

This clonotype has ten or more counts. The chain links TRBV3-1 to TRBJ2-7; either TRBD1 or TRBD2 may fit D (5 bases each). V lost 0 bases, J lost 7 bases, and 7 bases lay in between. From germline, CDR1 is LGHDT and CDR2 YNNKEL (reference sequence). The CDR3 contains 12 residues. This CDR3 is CASSQDWGEQYF. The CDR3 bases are TGTGCCAGCAGCCAAGATTGGGGGGAGCAGTACTTC.

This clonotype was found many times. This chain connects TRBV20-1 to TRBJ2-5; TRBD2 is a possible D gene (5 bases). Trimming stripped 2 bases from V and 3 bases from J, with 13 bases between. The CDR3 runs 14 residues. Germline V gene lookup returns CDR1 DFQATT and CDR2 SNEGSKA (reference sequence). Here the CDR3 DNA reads TGCAGTGCTAGACCCCAGGACGGGAAAGAGACCCAGTACTTC. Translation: CSARPQDGKETQYF.

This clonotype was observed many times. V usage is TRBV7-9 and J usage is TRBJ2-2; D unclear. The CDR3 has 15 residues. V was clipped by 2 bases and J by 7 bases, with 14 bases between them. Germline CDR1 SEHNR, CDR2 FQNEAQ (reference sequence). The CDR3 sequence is CASSLKQSSGGELFF. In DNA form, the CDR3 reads TGTGCCAGCAGCTTAAAACAGTCCTCCGGCGGGGAGCTGTTTTTT.

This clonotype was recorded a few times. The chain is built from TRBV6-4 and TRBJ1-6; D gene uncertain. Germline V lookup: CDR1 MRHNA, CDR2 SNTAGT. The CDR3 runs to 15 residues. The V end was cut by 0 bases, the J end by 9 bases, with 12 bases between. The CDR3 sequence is CASSDSTTRSSPLHF. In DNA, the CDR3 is TGTGCCAGCAGTGACTCGACGACTCGGAGTTCACCCCTCCACTTT.

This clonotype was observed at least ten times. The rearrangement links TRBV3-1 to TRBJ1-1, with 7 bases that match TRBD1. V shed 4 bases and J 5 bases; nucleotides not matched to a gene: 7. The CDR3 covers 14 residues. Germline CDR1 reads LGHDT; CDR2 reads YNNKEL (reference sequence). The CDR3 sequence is CASSRQGSRTEAFF. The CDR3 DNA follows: TGTGCCAGCAGCCGACAGGGCTCGAGGACTGAAGCTTTCTTT.

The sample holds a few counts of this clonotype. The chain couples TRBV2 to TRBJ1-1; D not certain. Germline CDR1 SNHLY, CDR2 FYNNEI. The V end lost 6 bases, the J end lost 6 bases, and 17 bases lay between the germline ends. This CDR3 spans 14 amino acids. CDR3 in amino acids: CASRDPGGSPEAFF. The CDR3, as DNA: TGTGCCAGCAGGGACCCGGGCGGGAGCCCTGAAGCTTTCTTT.

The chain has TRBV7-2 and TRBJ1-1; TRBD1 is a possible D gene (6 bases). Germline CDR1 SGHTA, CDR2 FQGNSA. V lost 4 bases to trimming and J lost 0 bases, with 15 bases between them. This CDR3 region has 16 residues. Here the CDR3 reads CASSSRQATMNTEAFF. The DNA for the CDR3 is TGTGCCAGCAGCTCCCGACAGGCAACGATGAACACTGAAGCTTTCTTT.

The CDR3 sequence is CASSGGGIGNIQYF. As DNA, the CDR3 is TGTGCCAGCAGCGGGGGGGGGATAGGGAACATTCAGTACTTC. The rearrangement uses TRBV5-4 and TRBJ2-4; 7 positions match TRBD2. The CDR3 length is 14 residues. Germline values: CDR1 SGHNT, CDR2 YYREEE (reference sequence). Germline trimming cut 4 bases from V and 7 bases from J; bases unmatched to any gene: 8.

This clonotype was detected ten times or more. CDR3 bases: TGTGCCTGGAAAACCAGCGTACTCACAGATACGCAGTATTTT. Its translation: CAWKTSVLTDTQYF. The chain couples TRBV30 to TRBJ2-3, with no clear D. Germline V gene lookup returns CDR1 GTSNPN and CDR2 SVGIG (reference sequence). This CDR3 has 14 amino acids. The V and J ends lost 4 bases and 2 bases respectively, with 13 bases between them.

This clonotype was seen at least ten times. This chain's CDR3 is CATLRGRDTEAFF. The DNA of the CDR3 is TGTGCCACCCTCAGGGGGCGAGACACTGAAGCTTTCTTT. This rearrangement joins TRBV2 to TRBJ1-1, with 8 bases fitting TRBD1. The CDR3 has 13 amino acids. The V and J ends lost 10 bases and 3 bases, in that order; junction bases with no gene match: 7. Germline V gives CDR1 SNHLY, CDR2 FYNNEI.

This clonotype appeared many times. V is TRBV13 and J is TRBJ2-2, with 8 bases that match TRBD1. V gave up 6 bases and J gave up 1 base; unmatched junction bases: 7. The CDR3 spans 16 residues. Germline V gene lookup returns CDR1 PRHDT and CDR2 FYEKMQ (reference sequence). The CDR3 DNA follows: TGTGCCAGCAGAAACTTAGACAGGGGGAACACCGGGGAGCTGTTTTTT. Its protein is CASRNLDRGNTGELFF.

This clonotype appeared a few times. In DNA, the CDR3 is TGTGCCACCAGTGATCTAGCCCCCGGTCGCGAGGGCCCATTCGACAATGAGCAGTTCTTC. Protein product: CATSDLAPGREGPFDNEQFF. The V gene is TRBV24-1, the J gene TRBJ2-1; D is perhaps TRBD2 (5 bases). The CDR3 consists of 20 residues. Per germline, CDR1 KGHDR and CDR2 SFDVKD. Trimming shortened V by 3 bases and J by 5 bases, and 28 bases separated the two germline ends.

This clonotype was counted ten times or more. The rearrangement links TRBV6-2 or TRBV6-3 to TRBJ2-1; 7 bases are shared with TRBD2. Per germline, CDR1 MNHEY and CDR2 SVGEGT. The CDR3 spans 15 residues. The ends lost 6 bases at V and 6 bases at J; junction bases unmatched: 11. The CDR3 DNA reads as TGTGCCAGCAGCCCCTTGGGGGGGGTGGGCAATGAGCAGTTCTTC. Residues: CASSPLGGVGNEQFF.

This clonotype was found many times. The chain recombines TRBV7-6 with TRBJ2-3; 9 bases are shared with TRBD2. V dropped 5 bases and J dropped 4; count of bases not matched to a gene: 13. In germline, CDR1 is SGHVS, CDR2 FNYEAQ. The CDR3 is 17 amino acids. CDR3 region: CASSHLDGGRAADTQYF. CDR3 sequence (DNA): TGTGCCAGCAGCCACCTGGATGGCGGGAGGGCCGCAGATACGCAGTATTTT.

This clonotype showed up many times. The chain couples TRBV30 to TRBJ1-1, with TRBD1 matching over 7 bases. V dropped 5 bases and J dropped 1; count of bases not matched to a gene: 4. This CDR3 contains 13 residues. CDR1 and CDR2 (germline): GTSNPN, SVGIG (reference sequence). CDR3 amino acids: CAWDRQGNTEAFF. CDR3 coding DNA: TGTGCCTGGGATCGACAGGGGAACACTGAAGCTTTCTTT.

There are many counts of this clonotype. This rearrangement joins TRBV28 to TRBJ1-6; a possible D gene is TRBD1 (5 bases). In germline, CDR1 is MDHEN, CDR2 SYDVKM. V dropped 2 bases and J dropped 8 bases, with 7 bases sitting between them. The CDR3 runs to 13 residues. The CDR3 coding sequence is TGTGCCAGCAGTTTACGGGGGTATTCACCCCTCCACTTT. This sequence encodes CASSLRGYSPLHF. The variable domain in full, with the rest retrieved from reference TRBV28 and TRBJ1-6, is DVKVTQSSRYLVKRTGEKVFLECVQDMDHENMFWYRQDPGLGLRLIYFSYDVKMKEKGDIPEGYSVSREKKERFSLILESASTNQTSMYLCASSLRGYSPLHFGNGTRLTVT.

The CDR3 protein is CASSHGTSGSYEQYF. The CDR3 coding sequence is TGCGCCAGCAGCCACGGGACTAGCGGCTCCTACGAGCAGTACTTC. This chain connects TRBV4-1 to TRBJ2-7, with 11 nucleotides matching TRBD2. Germline assignment: CDR1 MGHRA and CDR2 YSYEKL. Trimming removed 3 bases from V and 0 bases from J; junction bases left unmatched: 1. The CDR3 is made up of 15 amino acids.

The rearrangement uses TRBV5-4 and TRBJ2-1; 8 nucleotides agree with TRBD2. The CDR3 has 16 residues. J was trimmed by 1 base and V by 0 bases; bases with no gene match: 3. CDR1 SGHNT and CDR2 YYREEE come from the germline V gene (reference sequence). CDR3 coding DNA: TGTGCCAGCAGCTTGGAGGGGACTAGGTCCTACAATGAGCAGTTCTTC. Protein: CASSLEGTRSYNEQFF.

The CDR3 sequence: CASSSGGGVPNYGYTF. In nucleotides, the CDR3 is TGTGCCAGCAGCTCCGGGGGGGGAGTCCCTAACTATGGCTACACCTTC. This chain links TRBV7-9 with TRBJ1-2, with D perhaps TRBD1 (5 bases). V was trimmed by 4 bases and J by 0 bases, leaving 15 bases between them. CDR3 length: 16 amino acids. Germline V gene lookup returns CDR1 SEHNR and CDR2 FQNEAQ (reference sequence).

The chain's CDR3 is CATSRPGLGNNEQFF. As DNA, the CDR3 is TGTGCCACCAGCAGGCCGGGACTAGGGAACAATGAGCAGTTCTTC. The chain employs TRBV15 and TRBJ2-1; 8 bases agree with TRBD2. This CDR3 comprises 15 residues. The V and J ends lost 3 bases and 5 bases, in that order; junction bases with no gene match: 6. The germline V gene has CDR1 LNHNV and CDR2 YYDKDF (reference sequence).

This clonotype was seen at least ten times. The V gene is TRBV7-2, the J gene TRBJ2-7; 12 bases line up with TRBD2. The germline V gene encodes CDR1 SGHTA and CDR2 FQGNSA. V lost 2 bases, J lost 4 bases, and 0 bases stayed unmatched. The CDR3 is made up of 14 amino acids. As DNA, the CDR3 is TGTGCCAGCAGCTTAACTAGCGGGGGGTACGAGCAGTACTTC. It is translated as CASSLTSGGYEQYF.

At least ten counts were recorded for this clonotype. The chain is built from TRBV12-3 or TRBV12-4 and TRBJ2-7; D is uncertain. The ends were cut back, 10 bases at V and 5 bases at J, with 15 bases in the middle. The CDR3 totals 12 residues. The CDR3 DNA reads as TGTGCCATCACGGTCGCCGCCCACGAGCAGTACTTC. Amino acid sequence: CAITVAAHEQYF.

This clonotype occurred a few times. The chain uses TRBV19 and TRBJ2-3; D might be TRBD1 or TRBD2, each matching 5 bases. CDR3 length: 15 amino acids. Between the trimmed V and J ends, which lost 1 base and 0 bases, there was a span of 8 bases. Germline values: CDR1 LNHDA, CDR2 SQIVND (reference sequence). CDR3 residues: CASSIVGASTDTQYF. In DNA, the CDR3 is TGTGCCAGTAGTATAGTCGGGGCTAGCACAGATACGCAGTATTTT.